This paragraph reports one TCR beta chain. The germline gene is not matched at one end of the junction; a read error may be the cause. Preparing the TCRbeta library involved the use of unique molecular identifiers. One entry per CDR3 protein results from TCRdb running MiXCR on the PCR reads. The data show nearly 250,000 distinct CDR3 sequences, approximately 8% seen once. The sample comes from a study of T-cell reconstitution after alpha-beta-depleted transplantation in children. The CDR3 is 13 amino acids. CDR1 and CDR2 (germline): SGHNT, YYREEE (reference sequence). The chain joins TRBV5-4 to TRBJ2-7; no definite D call. Source: PBMCs, mostly from graft donor cells, taken 180 days after TCRalphabeta/CD19-depleted stem cell transplant. The sequence was obtained from a male patient younger than 18 who had a stem cell transplant for acute lymphoblastic leukemia, so the T cells may come from the graft donor. The CDR3 reads CAISPGFTDEQYF. DNA of the CDR3: TGTGCCATCAGCCCCGGGTTCACGGACGAGCAGTACTTC.